The T cell receptor (beta chain) under discussion was sequenced for a study of blood T cells in healthy people across ages. Study conclusions and caveats: As age increased, TCR beta diversity per million T cells fell in a roughly linear fashion. More naive CD4+ cells and higher diversity marked long-lived donors relative to aged donors.

Sample-barcoded 5' priming and a J-beta primer mix drove a second PCR of about 7 to 12 cycles. TCRdb re-called the 5' RACE reads through MiXCR, storing one row per CDR3 protein. The top ten hold roughly 24% of the sample, which has hundreds of thousands of distinct CDR3 sequences, around three fifths seen once. The CDR3 runs 11 residues. V was pared by 8 bases and J by 4 bases, with 11 bases between. Germline V gives CDR1 SQVTM, CDR2 ANQGSEA. This clonotype was seen many times. As yet, its antigen is unknown. Sequencing was carried out using blood. The V gene is TRBV29-1, the J gene TRBJ2-5, with D unclear. This receptor was identified in a man between 40 and 49 years old in good health. In DNA form, the CDR3 reads TGCAGCCTTTTAGCAGGAGAGACCCAGTACTTC. It translates to CSLLAGETQYF.